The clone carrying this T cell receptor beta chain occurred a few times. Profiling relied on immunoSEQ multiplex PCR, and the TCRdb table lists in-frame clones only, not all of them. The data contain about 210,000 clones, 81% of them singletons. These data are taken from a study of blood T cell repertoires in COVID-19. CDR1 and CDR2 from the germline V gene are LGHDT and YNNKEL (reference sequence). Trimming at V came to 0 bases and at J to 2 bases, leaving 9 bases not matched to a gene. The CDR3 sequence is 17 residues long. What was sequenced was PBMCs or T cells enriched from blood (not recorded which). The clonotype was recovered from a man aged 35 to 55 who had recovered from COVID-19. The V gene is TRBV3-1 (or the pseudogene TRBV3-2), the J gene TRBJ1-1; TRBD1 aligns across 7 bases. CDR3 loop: CASSQEGGSRTNTEAFF. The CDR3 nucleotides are TGTGCCAGCAGCCAAGAAGGGGGCAGCAGAACCAACACTGAAGCTTTCTTT.